The 6 T cell receptor beta chains below come from one sample, sequenced in a study of siplizumab effects on memory and regulatory T cells. These receptors' antigens are unknown. Cells that made up the mixed lymphocyte reaction were cocultured at 37°C for about six days. The protocol was immunoSEQ multiplex PCR, while the TCRdb copy is restricted to in-frame clones and leaves out a portion. The data hold about 9,900 clones, with 40% observed a single time. Sequencing was done on a sample of CFSE-low (dividing) CD4+ T cells sorted from an allogeneic mixed lymphocyte reaction. These TCRs come from a human donor in good health; the cells came from an allogeneic mixed lymphocyte reaction.

The chain uses TRBV6-6 and TRBJ1-2; the D gene is possibly TRBD1 (5 bases). The CDR3 contains 14 residues. Germline loops: CDR1 MNHNY, CDR2 SVGAGI (reference sequence). V lost 2 bases and J lost 5, with 12 bases in between. CDR3 sequence reads: CASSYTGTSYGYTF. DNA for the CDR3: TGTGCCAGCAGTTACACCGGGACCTCATATGGCTACACCTTC.

As concerns this clone: An end of the junction differs from the germline gene, which may be a read error. The sample carries other DNA sequences with the same CDR3. The chain has TRBV6-1 and TRBJ2-7; D is possibly TRBD2 (6 bases). CDR1 and CDR2 from the germline V gene are MNHNS and SASEGT. CDR3 length equals 14 residues. DNA of the CDR3: TGTGCCAGCAGTGAACGGTGGGACTCCTATGAGCAGTACTTC. Translated, it gives CASSERWDSYEQYF.

In its sample, this clone was seen a few times. This rearrangement joins TRBV6-1 to TRBJ2-5; maybe TRBD1 (6 bases). The CDR3 loop spans 16 amino acids. V dropped 2 bases and J dropped 5 bases, with 18 bases sitting between them. In germline, CDR1 is MNHNS, CDR2 SASEGT. The CDR3 reads CASSEPSHRARETQYF. The CDR3 nucleotides are TGTGCCAGCAGTGAACCCTCCCACAGGGCGAGGGAGACCCAGTACTTC.

The chain couples TRBV7-2 to TRBJ2-7; D possibly corresponds to TRBD1 (5 bases). Per germline, CDR1 SGHTA and CDR2 FQGNSA. The CDR3 has 16 residues. The ends were cut back, 5 bases at V and 4 bases at J, with 21 bases in the middle. The CDR3 is CASSQTPMPGFYEQYF. The CDR3 nucleotides are TGTGCCAGCAGCCAAACCCCGATGCCAGGGTTTTACGAGCAGTACTTC.

The rearrangement joins TRBV19 to TRBJ2-1; TRBD2 agrees at 7 bases. The J segment lost 8 bases and the V segment lost 8 bases, leaving 15 bases of the junction unmatched. The germline gives CDR1 LNHDA, CDR2 SQIVND (reference sequence). CDR3 length: 15 residues. The CDR3 reads CASQSFGGGSYEQFF. The CDR3, as DNA: TGTGCCAGTCAGTCGTTCGGAGGCGGGAGCTATGAGCAGTTCTTC.

This clone was seen a handful of times. The chain combines TRBV21-1 with TRBJ1-2. TRBV21-1 is noted as a pseudogene. This CDR3 comprises 14 residues. In DNA, the CDR3 is TGTGCCAGCACTTCCACACGGGGGAACTATGGCTACACCTTC. Amino acids: CASTSTRGNYGYTF.